The sequence of this TCR beta chain was determined in a study of T cells in Graves' hyperthyroidism and ophthalmopathy. Study-wide background: The blood sample was taken at first diagnosis, before treatment began. Broader study findings: Stable hyperthyroidism was separated from ophthalmopathy by a model based on 13 V-J features.

The germline gives CDR1 KGHDR, CDR2 SFDVKD. The CDR3 is 15 residues long. The V gene end was trimmed by 3 bases and the J gene end by 0 bases; junction bases not matched to a gene: 3. This clonotype was observed at least ten times. Its specificity is not known. The source material, RNA transcripts, was used to amplify TCR beta CDR3 regions. Primed by the HTBI set, a first-round RT-PCR was run on the TCR CDR3. In TCRdb, the multiplex PCR reads were re-called with MiXCR into one record per CDR3 protein. The data show 650,000 to 700,000 distinct CDR3 sequences, 15% to 20% seen once. No progression to ophthalmopathy during 18 months of follow-up defined stable disease. Clinicians diagnosed patients from clinical symptoms, serum thyroxine and TRAb, thyroid ultrasound and orbital computed tomography.

The chain has TRBV24-1 and TRBJ2-5; 7 bases fit TRBD1. Sequenced material: blood. The clonotype originates from a man aged 50-60 years with Graves' hyperthyroidism. CDR3 amino acids: CATSDTGTDQETQYF. The CDR3 nucleotides read TGTGCCACCAGTGATACTGGGACAGACCAAGAGACCCAGTACTTC.